This section outlines one TCR beta chain sequence together with its context. The data derive from a study of control samples from healthy donors and cancer patients. TCRdb's table, derived via immunoSEQ multiplex PCR, lists solely in-frame clones and lacks some. The data contain some 130,000 clones, over 80% of them singletons. The germline CDR1 and CDR2 sequences are SQVTM and ANQGSEA. The CDR3 extends over 13 amino acids. Trimming removed 0 bases at V and 10 bases at J, with 14 bases between. The sequence derives from a woman in her 50s in good health. The rearrangement links TRBV29-1 to TRBJ2-3; D not resolved. Sequencing input: blood. DNA for the CDR3: TGCAGCGTTGAAGATCAATCGACCTCGGCGCAGTATTTT. Translation: CSVEDQSTSAQYF.